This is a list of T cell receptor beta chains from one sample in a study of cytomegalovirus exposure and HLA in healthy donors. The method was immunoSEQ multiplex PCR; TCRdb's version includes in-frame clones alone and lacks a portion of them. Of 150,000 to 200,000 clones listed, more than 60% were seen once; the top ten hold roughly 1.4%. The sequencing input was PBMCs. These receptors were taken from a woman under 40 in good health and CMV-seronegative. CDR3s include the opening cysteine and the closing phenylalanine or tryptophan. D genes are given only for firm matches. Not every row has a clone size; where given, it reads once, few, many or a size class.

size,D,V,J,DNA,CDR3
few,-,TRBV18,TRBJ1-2,TGTGCCAGCTCACCAACGGACTCCTATGGCTACACCTTC,CASSPTDSYGYTF
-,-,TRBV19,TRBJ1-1,TGTGCCAGTACTCGGACAAGTGGCGCTGAAGCTTTCTTT,CASTRTSGAEAFF
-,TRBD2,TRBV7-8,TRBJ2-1,TGTGCCAGCAGGTTCACTAGCGGGGGGGCCTACAATGAGCAGTTCTTC,CASRFTSGGAYNEQFF
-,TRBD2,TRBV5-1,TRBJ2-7,TGCGCCAGCAGCTCGACTAGCGGCACCTACGAGCAGTACTTC,CASSSTSGTYEQYF
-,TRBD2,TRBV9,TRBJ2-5,TGTGCCAGCAGCCCTCAGCGGGGGGGGTACCAAGAGACCCAGTACTTC,CASSPQRGGYQETQYF
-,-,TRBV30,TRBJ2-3,TGTGCCTGGAGGGGGGCCAGCCAGACGGATACGCAGTATTTT,CAWRGASQTDTQYF
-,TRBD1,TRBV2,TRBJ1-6,TGTGCCAGCACAGAGGGCGGGACAGGGACTTCACCCCTCCACTTT,CASTEGGTGTSPLHF
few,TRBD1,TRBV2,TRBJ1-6,TGTGCCAGCGAAACAGGGGGTACGAATTCACCCCTCCACTTT,CASETGGTNSPLHF
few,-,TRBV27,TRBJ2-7,TGTGCTGTCCTCCCGGGACAAGGCTACGAGCAGTACTTC,CAVLPGQGYEQYF
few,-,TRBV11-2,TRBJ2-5,TGTGCCAGCAGCCCGGGGACAAGCCCTAGGGAGACCCAGTACTTC,CASSPGTSPRETQYF
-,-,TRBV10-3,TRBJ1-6,TGTGCCATCAAGAGGGCAGGAGATAATTCACCCCTCCACTTT,CAIKRAGDNSPLHF
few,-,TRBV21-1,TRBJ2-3,TGTGCCAGCAGCCCTGACAGGAGTAACACAGATACGCAGTATTTT,CASSPDRSNTDTQYF
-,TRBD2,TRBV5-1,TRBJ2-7,TGCGCCAGCCGGGGGGTGGTGGCCGAGCAGTACTTC,CASRGVVAEQYF
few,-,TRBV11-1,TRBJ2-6,TGTGCCAGCAGCCGCCTAATTAGCTCTGGGGCCAACGTCCTGACTTTC,CASSRLISSGANVLTF
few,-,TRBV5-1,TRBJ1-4,TGCGCCAGCAGCTTAGGAGGACTCGGTGAAAAACTGTTTTTT,CASSLGGLGEKLFF
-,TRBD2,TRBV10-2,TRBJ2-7,TGCGCCAGCAGTGAGTCTAGCGGGGAGCAGTACTTC,CASSESSGEQYF
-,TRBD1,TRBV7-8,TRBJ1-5,TGTGCCAGCAGCTCGATCAGGGGGAGCAATCAGCCCCAGCATTTT,CASSSIRGSNQPQHF
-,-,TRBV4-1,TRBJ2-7,TGCGCCAGCAGCCCCTACCTACAGCCTCCGGGGAACGAGCAGTACTTC,CASSPYLQPPGNEQYF
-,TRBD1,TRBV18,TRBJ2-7,TGTGCCAGCTCACCACGGACAGGGATCAACGAGCAGTACTTC,CASSPRTGINEQYF
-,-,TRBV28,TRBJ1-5,TGTGCCAGCAGTTACAGGGAGGGTCAGCCCCAGCATTTT,CASSYREGQPQHF
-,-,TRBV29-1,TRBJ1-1,TGCAGCGCCCGGGGGGGGTTCGCTGAAGCTTTCTTT,CSARGGFAEAFF
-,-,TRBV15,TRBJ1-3,TGTGCCACCAGCTCCAACGGGGGCTCTGGAAACACCATATATTTT,CATSSNGGSGNTIYF
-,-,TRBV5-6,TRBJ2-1,TGTGCCAGCAGCTACGGACAGTACAATGAGCAGTTCTTC,CASSYGQYNEQFF
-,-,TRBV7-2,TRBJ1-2,TGTGCCAGCAGCTTAGATCCGGGAAACTATGGCTACACCTTC,CASSLDPGNYGYTF
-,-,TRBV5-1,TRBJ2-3,TGCGCCAGCAGCTTGAATCGGGGTTCGCCAGATACGCAGTATTTT,CASSLNRGSPDTQYF
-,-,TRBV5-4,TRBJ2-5,TGTGCCAGCAGCGGAGGACAGATTCAAGAGACCCAGTACTTC,CASSGGQIQETQYF
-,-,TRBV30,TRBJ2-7,TGTGCCTGGAGTGCCAACCCCAGGGACGAGCAGTACTTC,CAWSANPRDEQYF
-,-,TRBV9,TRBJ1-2,TGTGCCAGCAGCGTAGAACGGGGGGCCAGGGGCTACACCTTC,CASSVERGARGYTF
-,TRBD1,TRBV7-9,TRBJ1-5,TGTGCCACCGGACAGGGCATAAATCAGCCCCAGCATTTT,CATGQGINQPQHF
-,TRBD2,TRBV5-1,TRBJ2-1,TGCGCCAGCAGCTTATACCGACTAGCGGATTACAATGAGCAGTTCTTC,CASSLYRLADYNEQFF
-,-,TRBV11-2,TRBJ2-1,TGTGCCAGCAGCACCCCAAGGAGGCCCCTTGGCTCCTACAATGAGCAGTTCTTC,CASSTPRRPLGSYNEQFF
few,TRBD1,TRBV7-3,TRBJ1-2,TGTGCCAGCAGCCCGCATGGGGACAGGGGGCAGGGTGGCTACACCTTC,CASSPHGDRGQGGYTF
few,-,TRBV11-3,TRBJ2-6,TGTGCCAGCAGCTTAGTACAGGGTAAAGCTGGGGCCAACGTCCTGACTTTC,CASSLVQGKAGANVLTF
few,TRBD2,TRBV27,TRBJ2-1,TGTGCCAGCAGTTTTTTTCTAGCGGGTTACAATGAGCAGTTCTTC,CASSFFLAGYNEQFF
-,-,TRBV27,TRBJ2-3,TGTGCCAGCAGTTTATCCCGGGGGTACAGCACAGATACGCAGTATTTT,CASSLSRGYSTDTQYF
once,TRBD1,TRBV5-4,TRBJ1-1,TGTGCCAGCAGCTCGGACAGGGCTCAACGTATGAACACTGAAGCTTTCTTT,CASSSDRAQRMNTEAFF
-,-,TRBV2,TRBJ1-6,TGTGCCAGTGGAGCAGGGGACACTTCACCCCTCCACTTT,CASGAGDTSPLHF
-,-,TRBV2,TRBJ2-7,TGTGCCAGCAGTGAATTTGGGGGCGGCTACGAGCAGTACTTC,CASSEFGGGYEQYF
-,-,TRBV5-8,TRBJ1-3,TGTGCCAGCAGCTTGACTGGGCTTGGAAACACCATATATTTT,CASSLTGLGNTIYF
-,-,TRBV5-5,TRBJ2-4,TGTGCCAGCAGCTTAACGTGGGGGGTAGCCAAAAACATTCAGTACTTC,CASSLTWGVAKNIQYF
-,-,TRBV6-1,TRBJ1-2,TGTGCCAGCAGTGAAGGTACAGAGTTCTATGGCTACACCTTC,CASSEGTEFYGYTF
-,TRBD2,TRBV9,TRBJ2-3,TGTGCCAGCAGCCCCAGGGAGGGCGTTTGGGATACGCAGTATTTT,CASSPREGVWDTQYF
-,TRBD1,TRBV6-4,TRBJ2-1,TGTGCCAGCGGGACAGGGGAAGGGAATGAGCAGTTCTTC,CASGTGEGNEQFF
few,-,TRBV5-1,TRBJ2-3,TGCGCCAGCAGCTTGGGTACAGGGTCCCTTTTAGATACGCAGTATTTT,CASSLGTGSLLDTQYF
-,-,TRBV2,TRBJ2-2,TGTGCCAGCAGTGAAGCCCGGACAGCCGGGGAGCTGTTTTTT,CASSEARTAGELFF
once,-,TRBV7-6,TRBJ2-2,TGTGCCAGCAGCTCCCTTCCCTCAGGGGCCGGGGAGCTGTTTTTT,CASSSLPSGAGELFF
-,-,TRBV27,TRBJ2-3,TGTGCCAGCAGGATGGCCTTCACAGATACGCAGTATTTT,CASRMAFTDTQYF
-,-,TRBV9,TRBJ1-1,TGTGCCAGCAGCGTAGGCGGCAGCCTGAACACTGAAGCTTTCTTT,CASSVGGSLNTEAFF
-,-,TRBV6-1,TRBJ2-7,TGTGCCAGCAGGACAGGTTCCTACGAGCAGTACTTC,CASRTGSYEQYF
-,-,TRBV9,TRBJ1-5,TGTGCCAGCAGCGTAGGGCTGAATCAGCCCCAGCATTTT,CASSVGLNQPQHF